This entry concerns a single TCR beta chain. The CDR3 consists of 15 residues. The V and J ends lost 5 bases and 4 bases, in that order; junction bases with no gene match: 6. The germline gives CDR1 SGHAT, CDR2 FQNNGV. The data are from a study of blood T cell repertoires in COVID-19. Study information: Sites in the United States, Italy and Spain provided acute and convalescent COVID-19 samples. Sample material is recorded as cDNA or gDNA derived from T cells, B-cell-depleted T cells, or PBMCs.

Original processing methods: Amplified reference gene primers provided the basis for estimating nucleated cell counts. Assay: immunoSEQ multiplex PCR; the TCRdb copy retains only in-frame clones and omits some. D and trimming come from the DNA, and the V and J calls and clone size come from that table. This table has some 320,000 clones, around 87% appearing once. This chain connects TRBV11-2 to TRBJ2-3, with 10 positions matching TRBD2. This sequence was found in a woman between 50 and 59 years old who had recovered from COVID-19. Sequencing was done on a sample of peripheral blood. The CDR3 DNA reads TGTGCCAGCAGCCCTAGCGGGAGTCGGGCAGATACGCAGTATTTT. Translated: CASSPSGSRADTQYF.